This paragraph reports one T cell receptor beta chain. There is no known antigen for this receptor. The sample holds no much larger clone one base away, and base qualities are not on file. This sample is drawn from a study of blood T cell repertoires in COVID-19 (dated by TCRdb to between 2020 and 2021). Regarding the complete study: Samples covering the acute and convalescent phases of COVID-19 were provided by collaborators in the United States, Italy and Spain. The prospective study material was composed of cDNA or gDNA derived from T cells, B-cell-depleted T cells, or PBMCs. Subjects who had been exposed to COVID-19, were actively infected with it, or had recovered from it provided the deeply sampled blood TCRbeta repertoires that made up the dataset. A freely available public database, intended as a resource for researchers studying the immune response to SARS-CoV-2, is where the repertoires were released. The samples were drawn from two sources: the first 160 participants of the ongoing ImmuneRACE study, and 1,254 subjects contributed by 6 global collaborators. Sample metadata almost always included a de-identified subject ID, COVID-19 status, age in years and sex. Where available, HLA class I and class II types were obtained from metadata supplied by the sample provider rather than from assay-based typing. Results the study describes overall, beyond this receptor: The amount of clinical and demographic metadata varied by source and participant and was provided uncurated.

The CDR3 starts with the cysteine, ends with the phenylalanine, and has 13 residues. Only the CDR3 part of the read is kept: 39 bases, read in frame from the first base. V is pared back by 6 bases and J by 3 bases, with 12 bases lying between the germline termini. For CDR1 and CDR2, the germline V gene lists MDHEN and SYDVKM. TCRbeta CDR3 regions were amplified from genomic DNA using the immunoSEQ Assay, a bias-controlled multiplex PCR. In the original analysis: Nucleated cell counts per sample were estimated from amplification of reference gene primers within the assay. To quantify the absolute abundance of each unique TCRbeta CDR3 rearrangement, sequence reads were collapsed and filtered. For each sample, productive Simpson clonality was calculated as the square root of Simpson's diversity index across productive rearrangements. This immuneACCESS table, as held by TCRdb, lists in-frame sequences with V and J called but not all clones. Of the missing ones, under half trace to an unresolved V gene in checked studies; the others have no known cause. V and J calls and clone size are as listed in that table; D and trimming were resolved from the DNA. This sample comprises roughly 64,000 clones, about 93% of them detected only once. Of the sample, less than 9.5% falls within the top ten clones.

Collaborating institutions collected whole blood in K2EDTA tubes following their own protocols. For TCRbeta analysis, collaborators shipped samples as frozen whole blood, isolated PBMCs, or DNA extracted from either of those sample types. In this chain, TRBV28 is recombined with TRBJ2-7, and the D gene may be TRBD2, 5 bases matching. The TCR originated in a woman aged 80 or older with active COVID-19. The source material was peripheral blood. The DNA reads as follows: TGTGCCAGCAGGTGGGGTAGCGACTACGAGCAGTACTTC. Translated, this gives CASRWGSDYEQYF.